This T cell receptor beta chain is drawn from a study of blood T cell repertoires in COVID-19. Across the whole study: Sites across the United States, Italy and Spain contributed samples from acute and convalescent COVID-19. Sample material is recorded as cDNA or gDNA derived from T cells, B-cell-depleted T cells, or PBMCs.

In the original analysis: Nucleated cell number was recorded as an estimate derived from reference gene primer amplification. Clones were read by immunoSEQ multiplex PCR, and TCRdb kept only the in-frame ones, dropping some. V, J and clone size derive from that table, while D and trimming were established from the DNA sequence. Of 310,000 or so clones in the sample, about nine tenths were seen once. Germline V gives CDR1 MNHEY, CDR2 SMNVEV (reference sequence). V lost 5 bases to trimming and J lost 2 bases; unmatched junction nucleotides: 9. CDR3 length equals 17 residues. Participants were placed into cohorts based on the clinical history they reported.

The sample consisted of PBMCs or T cells enriched from blood (not recorded which). The receptor was isolated from a woman aged 18 to 35 who had recovered from COVID-19. The chain combines TRBV27 with TRBJ2-5; 12 nucleotides match TRBD2. Written as DNA, the CDR3 is TGTGCCAGCAGTCCCAGACTAGCGGGGGCCAATCAAGAGACCCAGTACTTC. Its protein product is CASSPRLAGANQETQYF.